The 32 T cell receptor beta chains reported below all come from one sample, sequenced in a study of T cell responses to AZD1222 COVID-19 vaccine. The data were produced by immunoSEQ multiplex PCR, yet TCRdb's version contains in-frame clones alone and is incomplete. Of 170,000 or so clones in the sample, approximately 90% were seen once. Sequencing was performed on peripheral blood, taken on day 0 of AZD1222 vaccination. These receptors all stem from an adult in good health.

The chain combines TRBV4-2 with TRBJ2-1; TRBD2 agrees at 9 bases. CDR3 length: 16 amino acids. Per germline, CDR1 LGHNA and CDR2 YNFKEQ. Trimming removed 1 base from V and 1 base from J; junction bases left unmatched: 2. The CDR3 sequence: CASSQVLAGSYNEQFF. DNA for the CDR3: TGTGCCAGCAGCCAAGTTCTAGCGGGGTCCTACAATGAGCAGTTCTTC.

The V call is TRBV7-2, the J call TRBJ1-1, with D perhaps matching TRBD1 (5 bases). Trimming shortened V by 5 bases and J by 2 bases, and 15 bases separated the two germline ends. Looked up from germline, CDR1 is SGHTA and CDR2 is FQGNSA. The CDR3 runs 15 residues. CDR3 residues: CASSPHRGPNTEAFF. For the CDR3, the DNA is TGTGCCAGCAGCCCCCATAGGGGCCCAAACACTGAAGCTTTCTTT.

This clone was recorded only once. The rearrangement links TRBV19 to TRBJ1-1; 8 nucleotides match TRBD1. CDR3 length: 18 amino acids. Germline lookup yields CDR1 LNHDA and CDR2 SQIVND (reference sequence). V was clipped by 2 bases and J by 0 bases; unmatched bases: 11. CDR3 protein: CASSIWRQGASMNTEAFF. The CDR3, as DNA: TGTGCCAGTAGTATATGGCGGCAGGGGGCTTCGATGAACACTGAAGCTTTCTTT. The full variable domain, completed using reference TRBV19 and TRBJ1-1, is DGGITQSPKYLFRKEGQNVTLSCEQNLNHDAMYWYRQDPGQGLRLIYYSQIVNDFQKGDIAEGYSVSREKKESFPLTVTSAQKNPTAFYLCASSIWRQGASMNTEAFFGQGTRLTVV.

The CDR3 coding sequence is TGTGCCAGTAGTATAGACCGCGGGATTGGCGAGCAGTACTTC. Translated, it gives CASSIDRGIGEQYF. The rearrangement links TRBV19 to TRBJ2-7, with D perhaps TRBD2 (6 bases). Germline-derived CDR1 and CDR2 are LNHDA and SQIVND (reference sequence). CDR3 length: 14 amino acids. V lost 0 bases and J 6 bases, leaving 12 bases between the germline ends.

This chain links TRBV14 with TRBJ2-7; TRBD2 matches at 11 bases. The germline CDR1 and CDR2 sequences are SGHDN and FVKESK. V lost 4 bases, J lost 6 bases, and 2 bases stayed unmatched. This CDR3 has 13 residues. The CDR3 spells CASSPGLAAEQYF. Written as DNA, the CDR3 is TGTGCCAGCAGCCCGGGACTAGCGGCCGAGCAGTACTTC.

The chain employs TRBV28 and TRBJ1-2; D might be TRBD1 (5 bases). The CDR3 runs to 13 residues. Germline-derived CDR1 and CDR2 are MDHEN and SYDVKM. V dropped 4 bases and J dropped 7 bases, with 13 bases sitting between them. CDR3 sequence (DNA): TGTGCCAGCAGTTCGGGGGATCGCGGTGGCTACACCTTC. Translating it yields CASSSGDRGGYTF.

The chain uses TRBV19 and TRBJ2-3, with D possibly matching TRBD2 (5 bases). Between the trimmed V and J ends, which lost 1 base and 2 bases, there was a span of 10 bases. The germline V gene has CDR1 LNHDA and CDR2 SQIVND (reference sequence). This CDR3 is built from 15 residues. CDR3 protein: CASSIVGGPTDTQYF. The CDR3 DNA is TGTGCCAGTAGTATAGTGGGCGGGCCCACAGATACGCAGTATTTT. The complete variable domain, with remaining parts taken from reference TRBV19 and TRBJ2-3, reads DGGITQSPKYLFRKEGQNVTLSCEQNLNHDAMYWYRQDPGQGLRLIYYSQIVNDFQKGDIAEGYSVSREKKESFPLTVTSAQKNPTAFYLCASSIVGGPTDTQYFGPGTRLTVL.

Note on this clone: This sample also contains other DNA sequences that code for the same CDR3. The V and J genes are TRBV5-1 and TRBJ1-1; D remains ambiguous. V was shortened by 0 bases and J by 5 bases, with 11 bases between the two germline ends. The CDR3 is 14 residues long. From germline, CDR1 is SGHRS and CDR2 YFSETQ. The CDR3 sequence is CASSLAGRVTEAFF. In DNA, the CDR3 is TGCGCCAGCAGCTTGGCCGGAAGGGTAACTGAAGCTTTCTTT.

As DNA, the CDR3 is TGTGCCACCGGCTCGGGATTTGCAACTAATGAAAAACTGTTTTTT. Translating gives CATGSGFATNEKLFF. The gene calls are TRBV19 and TRBJ1-4; D not certain. The V end was cut by 10 bases, the J end by 0 bases, with 15 bases between. The CDR3 consists of 15 residues. The germline V gene encodes CDR1 LNHDA and CDR2 SQIVND (reference sequence).

The V and J genes are TRBV7-9 and TRBJ1-2, with TRBD1 as a possible D gene (5 bases). This CDR3 is 17 amino acids long. V was cut by 4 bases and J by 4 bases, with 22 bases left in between. Germline-derived CDR1 and CDR2 are SEHNR and FQNEAQ (reference sequence). The CDR3 spells CASSSSTWGIESYGYTF. CDR3 coding DNA: TGTGCCAGCAGCTCATCAACCTGGGGGATCGAGAGCTATGGCTACACCTTC. Filled out from reference TRBV7-9 and TRBJ1-2, the complete variable domain reads DTGVSQNPRHKITKRGQNVTFRCDPISEHNRLYWYRQTLGQGPEFLTYFQNEAQLEKSRLLSDRFSAERPKGSFSTLEIQRTEQGDSAMYLCASSSSTWGIESYGYTFGSGTRLTVV.

The chain recombines TRBV19 with TRBJ1-5, with no clear D. Germline CDR1 is LNHDA and CDR2 is SQIVND (reference sequence). The germline V and J ends were trimmed by 6 bases and 9 bases, with 18 bases remaining between them. This CDR3 has 14 amino acids. Here the CDR3 reads CASSGNSRLGPQHF. Here the CDR3 DNA reads TGTGCCAGTAGCGGTAATAGTCGGTTAGGGCCCCAGCATTTT.

The J gene is TRBJ2-1, the V gene TRBV28; 9 nucleotides align to TRBD2. The CDR3 is made up of 15 amino acids. Germline V lookup: CDR1 MDHEN, CDR2 SYDVKM. The J segment lost 15 bases and the V segment lost 3 bases, leaving 15 bases of the junction unmatched. In nucleotides, the CDR3 is TGTGCCAGCAGTTTGGGAAGTAGCGGGAGTAATTATAGGTTCTTC. Translation: CASSLGSSGSNYRFF. The entire variable domain, with the rest obtained from reference TRBV28 and TRBJ2-1, is as follows: DVKVTQSSRYLVKRTGEKVFLECVQDMDHENMFWYRQDPGLGLRLIYFSYDVKMKEKGDIPEGYSVSREKKERFSLILESASTNQTSMYLCASSLGSSGSNYRFFGPGTRLTVL.

The chain couples TRBV28 to TRBJ2-7; maybe TRBD1 (6 bases). Looked up from germline, CDR1 is MDHEN and CDR2 is SYDVKM. Trimming stripped 9 bases from V and 0 bases from J, with 21 bases between. The CDR3 runs 16 residues. CDR3 nucleotide sequence: TGTGCCAGTCAATCCTCAGGGGCCGTTAGCTCCTACGAGCAGTACTTC. Translated, it gives CASQSSGAVSSYEQYF.

This rearrangement joins TRBV11-2 to TRBJ2-7, with a tentative D call TRBD1 (6 bases). The CDR3 extends over 17 amino acids. Germline lookup yields CDR1 SGHAT and CDR2 FQNNGV. V was shortened by 1 base and J by 4 bases, with 20 bases between the two germline ends. The CDR3 coding sequence is TGTGCCAGCAGCTTAGCTCCTACGACAGGTTGGTCATACGAGCAGTACTTC. Translation gives CASSLAPTTGWSYEQYF.

The rearrangement joins TRBV7-9 to TRBJ1-1; TRBD1 is a possible D gene (6 bases). Trimming left V 2 bases short and J 0 bases short, with 7 bases between. In germline, CDR1 is SEHNR, CDR2 FQNEAQ (reference sequence). This CDR3 region has 14 residues. The CDR3 loop reads CASSLWTVNTEAFF. The CDR3 DNA sequence: TGTGCCAGCAGCTTATGGACAGTGAACACTGAAGCTTTCTTT.

The rearrangement joins TRBV3-1 (or the pseudogene TRBV3-2) to TRBJ2-7; no definite D call. The CDR3 has 14 residues. The germline V and J ends were trimmed by 2 bases and 9 bases, with 17 bases remaining between them. Per the germline V gene, CDR1 is LGHDT and CDR2 is YNNKEL (reference sequence). The chain's CDR3 is CASSQTATGWGQYF. CDR3 bases: TGTGCCAGCAGCCAAACCGCGACTGGGTGGGGGCAGTACTTC.

This rearrangement joins TRBV30 to TRBJ2-1, with TRBD2 identical over 8 bases. V shed 5 bases and J 0 bases; nucleotides not matched to a gene: 15. CDR3 length: 18 residues. Germline CDR1 is GTSNPN and CDR2 is SVGIG (reference sequence). Here the CDR3 reads CAWHPRLAFYSSYNEQFF. The CDR3, as DNA: TGTGCCTGGCACCCCAGACTAGCGTTTTACAGCTCCTACAATGAGCAGTTCTTC. Full variable domain (missing parts from reference TRBV30 and TRBJ2-1): SQTIHQWPATLVQPVGSPLSLECTVEGTSNPNLYWYRQAAGRGLQLLFYSVGIGQISSEVPQNLSASRPQDRQFILSSKKLLLSDSGFYLCAWHPRLAFYSSYNEQFFGPGTRLTVL.

The V and J genes are TRBV2 and TRBJ1-1; 11 nucleotides align to TRBD1. This CDR3 region has 15 residues. Germline V gene lookup returns CDR1 SNHLY and CDR2 FYNNEI. The V gene end was trimmed by 6 bases and the J gene end by 4 bases; junction bases not matched to a gene: 7. CDR3 sequence: CASRDRGRSGTEAFF. The CDR3 DNA sequence: TGTGCCAGCAGGGACAGGGGGCGATCGGGCACTGAAGCTTTCTTT.

The V gene is TRBV7-2, the J gene TRBJ1-3; 8 positions match TRBD1. Losses at the gene ends were 5 bases for V and 2 bases for J; bases not matched to a gene: 5. Germline V CDR1 and CDR2: SGHTA, FQGNSA. The length of the CDR3 is 15 residues. CDR3 region: CASSPQQGAGNTIYF. The CDR3 coding sequence is TGTGCCAGCAGCCCCCAACAGGGGGCTGGAAACACCATATATTTT.

This clone was counted a single time. V gene TRBV5-5 combines with J gene TRBJ1-2, with 9 positions matching TRBD1. CDR1 SGHKS and CDR2 YYEKEE come from the germline V gene (reference sequence). This CDR3 is 17 amino acids long. The J segment lost 0 bases and the V segment lost 4 bases, leaving 10 bases of the junction unmatched. CDR3 DNA: TGTGCCAGCAGCCGTCGGACAGGGGAATTTTCTAACTATGGCTACACCTTC. This codes for CASSRRTGEFSNYGYTF.

CDR3 in amino acids: CASSVGDSPLDGGELFF. The CDR3 DNA follows: TGCGCCAGCAGCGTTGGGGACAGCCCTTTGGACGGCGGGGAGCTGTTTTTT. This rearrangement joins TRBV5-1 to TRBJ2-2, with 7 bases matching TRBD1. Germline CDR1 and CDR2: SGHRS and YFSETQ. There are 17 residues in the CDR3. V was clipped by 4 bases and J by 7 bases; unmatched bases: 16.

This clone came up a few times. V and J are TRBV24-1 and TRBJ2-2; 9 bases fit TRBD1. Germline V lookup: CDR1 KGHDR, CDR2 SFDVKD. The CDR3 is made up of 17 amino acids. J gave up 6 bases and V 2 bases, and 9 bases lay outside the gene matches. The chain's CDR3 is CATSDSIGTGPPGELFF. Written as DNA, the CDR3 is TGTGCCACCAGTGATTCCATCGGGACAGGGCCCCCCGGGGAGCTGTTTTTT.

This clone occurred a few times. The chain has TRBV7-6 and TRBJ2-2, with 11 bases aligning to TRBD2. V lost 7 bases, J lost 7 bases, and 11 bases stayed unmatched. Germline V gene sequence: CDR1 SGHVS, CDR2 FNYEAQ. The CDR3 covers 16 residues. CDR3 protein: CASTPSGRPGSGELFF. Here the CDR3 DNA reads TGTGCCAGCACTCCTAGCGGGAGGCCGGGTAGCGGGGAGCTGTTTTTT.

This chain joins TRBV28 and TRBJ2-7; TRBD1 matches 7 bases. CDR3 length equals 11 residues. The V and J ends lost 11 bases and 3 bases, in that order; junction bases with no gene match: 4. Germline CDR1 is MDHEN and CDR2 is SYDVKM. The CDR3: CAWGQLYEQYF. CDR3 DNA sequence: TGTGCCTGGGGACAGCTCTACGAGCAGTACTTC.

The chain uses TRBV11-2 and TRBJ2-1; no clear D gene. The CDR3 is made up of 11 amino acids. CDR1 is SGHAT, CDR2 FQNNGV, per germline. Deletions cut 5 bases from V and 5 bases from J, with 4 bases between. This chain's CDR3 is CASSVHNEQFF. The CDR3 DNA reads TGTGCCAGCAGCGTACACAATGAGCAGTTCTTC.

This sequence joins TRBV12-3 or TRBV12-4 and TRBJ1-1, with D unclear. The V end lost 5 bases, the J end lost 1 base, and 8 bases lay between the germline ends. The CDR3 loop spans 13 amino acids. CDR3 DNA: TGTGCCAGCAGTATTCCCGGGAACACTGAAGCTTTCTTT. Its translation is CASSIPGNTEAFF.

This chain joins TRBV7-2 and TRBJ2-1; 8 bases are a match to TRBD2. Germline CDR1 is SGHTA and CDR2 is FQGNSA. V shed 5 bases, J shed 4 bases, and the junction held 7 bases outside the gene matches. This CDR3 has 15 amino acids. CDR3 in amino acids: CASSLGLAAYNEQFF. The CDR3 DNA is TGTGCCAGCAGCCTCGGACTAGCCGCTTACAATGAGCAGTTCTTC.

The sample holds a few counts of this clone. The chain employs TRBV7-9 and TRBJ1-6; D possibly corresponds to TRBD1 (5 bases). The CDR3 consists of 16 residues. The germline V and J ends were trimmed by 5 bases and 3 bases, with 14 bases remaining between them. Germline V CDR1 and CDR2: SEHNR, FQNEAQ (reference sequence). The CDR3 reads CASSQGTGFYNSPLHF. The DNA for the CDR3 is TGTGCCAGCAGCCAGGGTACAGGCTTCTATAATTCACCCCTCCACTTT.

The rearrangement links TRBV18 to TRBJ2-5; possible D gene TRBD1, 7 bases. Trimming cost V 3 bases and J 4 bases, with 24 bases left between them. Per germline, CDR1 KGHSH and CDR2 LQKENI. The CDR3 has 18 residues. CDR3 loop: CASSPRQGPPAEGETQYF. The CDR3 DNA follows: TGTGCCAGCTCACCTCGACAGGGTCCCCCCGCGGAGGGAGAGACCCAGTACTTC.

This chain uses TRBV18 with TRBJ1-1, with no clear D. The CDR3 totals 15 residues. Per germline, CDR1 KGHSH and CDR2 LQKENI. V lost 3 bases and J 1 base, leaving 12 bases between the germline ends. The CDR3 sequence is CASSPAGGRNTEAFF. In nucleotides, the CDR3 is TGTGCCAGCTCACCGGCAGGAGGGAGGAACACTGAAGCTTTCTTT.

CDR3 nucleotide sequence: TGTGCCAGTAGTCAACCCCTGGGACTAGCGGGAGGCTCCTACGAGCAGTACTTC. Amino acids: CASSQPLGLAGGSYEQYF. The chain is built from TRBV19 and TRBJ2-7, with 15 bases matching TRBD2. Per germline, CDR1 LNHDA and CDR2 SQIVND (reference sequence). CDR3 length: 18 residues. Unmatched junction bases numbered 8, after V lost 5 bases and J lost 0 bases.

This clone has only one observation. V is TRBV5-1 and J is TRBJ2-1; D possibly corresponds to TRBD2 (5 bases). Germline CDR1 and CDR2: SGHRS and YFSETQ. V was cut by 4 bases and J by 9 bases, with 26 bases left in between. This CDR3 has 17 amino acids. The CDR3 protein is CASSAPGSGLRAVEQFF. The CDR3 bases are TGCGCCAGCAGCGCTCCCGGGTCAGGCCTTAGAGCGGTTGAGCAGTTCTTC.